A selection of T cell receptor beta chains follows, all from one sample in a study of cytomegalovirus exposure and HLA in healthy donors. TCRdb's copy holds only in-frame clones and misses some; the assay was immunoSEQ multiplex PCR. The data show roughly 200,000 clones, with over 60% seen just once and over 2% held by the top ten. The specimen was PBMCs. The receptors derive from a woman aged 30 to 39 in good health and CMV-seropositive. Each CDR3 is given without its conserved first and last residue. Clone size, where shown, is once, few, many, or a class for clones that have expanded.

J gene,clone size,V gene,CDR3 protein
TRBJ1-4,NA,TRBV5-1,ASSLATGSDEKLF
TRBJ2-3,NA,TRBV28,ASSLSGLAGGDTQY
TRBJ2-3,few,TRBV2,ASSEREQTRSQY
TRBJ2-3,NA,TRBV15,ATSIGGPTDTQY
TRBJ2-7,NA,TRBV29-1,SVEAFRASINEQY
TRBJ1-1,NA,TRBV20-1,SARAQVKAF
TRBJ2-5,NA,TRBV4-1,ASSPSRGGVETQY
TRBJ1-1,NA,TRBV25-1,ASSVTGGTATEAF
TRBJ2-7,NA,TRBV27,ASRPRDREVYEQY
TRBJ2-3,NA,TRBV10-3,AISGRFGTGNTDTQY
TRBJ2-7,NA,TRBV29-1,SVVVGQAAYEQY
TRBJ1-4,NA,TRBV6-6,ASSYRGQGDEKLF